Listed below are T cell receptor beta chains from one sample, sequenced in a study of blood T cell repertoires in COVID-19. Some clones are missing from TCRdb's copy, which holds only in-frame ones; the method was immunoSEQ multiplex PCR. Of some 50,000 clones listed, 84% are singletons. The sample comprised peripheral blood. The receptors originated from a man aged 45-65 years with acute or convalescent COVID-19. CDR3s include the opening cysteine and the closing phenylalanine or tryptophan. D genes are given only for firm matches. The size entry is marked missing in some rows and otherwise reads once, few, many or a size class.

V	J	size	D	DNA	CDR3
TRBV5-1	TRBJ2-7	.	.	TGCGCCAGCAGCTTGGAAGTGGGGGGCGAGCAGTACTTC	CASSLEVGGEQYF
TRBV25-1	TRBJ1-2	.	TRBD1	TGTGCCAGCAGTGAGGGGGGACAGGGGAGCTATGGCTACACCTTC	CASSEGGQGSYGYTF
TRBV7-2	TRBJ2-7	.	TRBD2	TGTGCCAGCAGCCTCGCAGCGGGGCTTAACTACGAGCAGTACTTC	CASSLAAGLNYEQYF
TRBV14	TRBJ2-1	.	.	TGTGCCAGCAGCCAAGTTACCGGGACTCCCTACAATGAGCAGTTCTTC	CASSQVTGTPYNEQFF
TRBV5-8	TRBJ1-3	.	TRBD1	TGTGCCAGCAGCACAGGGGTCTCCTTCTCTGGAAACACCATATATTTT	CASSTGVSFSGNTIYF
TRBV19	TRBJ2-3	.	TRBD1	TGTGCCAGTAGTATGACGTCAGGGGGCTATAGCACAGATACGCAGTATTTT	CASSMTSGGYSTDTQYF
TRBV4-1	TRBJ2-2	.	TRBD1	TGCGCCAGCAGCCAAGTAGACAGGGGGTCCGGGGAGCTGTTTTTT	CASSQVDRGSGELFF
TRBV6-5	TRBJ2-2	.	TRBD1	TGTGCCAGCAATTGGGACAGGGAGACCGGGGAGCTGTTTTTT	CASNWDRETGELFF
TRBV24-1	TRBJ2-2	once	.	TGTGCCACCAGTGACGCCGGACTCACCGGGGAGCTGTTTTTT	CATSDAGLTGELFF
TRBV4-1	TRBJ2-2	.	TRBD1	TGCGCCAGCAGCCCAGTTGCACAGGGGGACACCGGGGAGCTGTTTTTT	CASSPVAQGDTGELFF
TRBV7-9	TRBJ2-7	.	.	TGTGCCAGCGGCCCCCCCTCAAGTACCCACGAGCAGTACTTC	CASGPPSSTHEQYF
TRBV27	TRBJ2-1	.	.	TGTGCCAGCAGTTTATCGTTGGTAGGGGGAAAGAACAATGAGCAGTTCTTC	CASSLSLVGGKNNEQFF
TRBV4-2	TRBJ1-1	.	TRBD1	TGTGCCAGCAGCCAAGCGATGGGACAGGGGGCTTTTGAAGCTTTCTTT	CASSQAMGQGAFEAFF
TRBV7-3	TRBJ1-2	.	.	TGTGCCAGCAGCTTAACGGTTACACAGGCGGAGGGAAGAAACTATGGCTACACCTTC	CASSLTVTQAEGRNYGYTF